This T cell receptor (beta chain) comes out of a study of blood T cells in healthy people across ages. The use of a sample-barcoded 5' primer and a J-beta primer mix characterized a second PCR of 7 to 11 cycles. TCRdb independently ran MiXCR on the 5' RACE reads; one entry per CDR3 protein. The sample has around 1,000,000 distinct CDR3 sequences; under 30% are singletons. Germline loops: CDR1 SGHTA, CDR2 FQGNSA. This CDR3 has 16 residues. V gave up 3 bases and J gave up 7 bases, with 21 bases separating them. This sample also appeared in a second study, on T cells of mothers and their children. That work states: Related and unrelated pairs show similar thymic shaping of TCR recombination output. Related mother-child pairs showed slightly, non-significantly higher overlap than unrelated pairs.

The rearrangement uses TRBV7-2 and TRBJ1-2; D perhaps matches TRBD1 (6 bases). Sequenced material: blood. The TCR originated in a girl aged 2 to 10 in good health. CDR3: CASSFQLELWGPGYTF. DNA for the CDR3: TGTGCCAGCAGCTTTCAGCTTGAACTATGGGGGCCTGGCTACACCTTC. Drawing the rest from reference TRBV7-2 and TRBJ1-2, the complete variable domain is GAGVSQSPSNKVTEKGKDVELRCDPISGHTALYWYRQSLGQGLEFLIYFQGNSAPDKSGLPSDRFSAERTGGSVSTLTIQRTQQEDSAVYLCASSFQLELWGPGYTFGSGTRLTVV.